The next 9 T cell receptor beta chains were all read from a single sample in a study of shared clonotypes between healthy human individuals. The naive CD8 population came from CD45RO-negative cells selected for CCR7, without terminally differentiated effector memory CD45RA+ cells. Assay: immunoSEQ multiplex PCR; the TCRdb copy retains only in-frame clones and omits some. This table has roughly 550,000 clones, around 95% appearing once. Material for sequencing was naive CD8+ T cells sorted from blood. These receptors were obtained from a woman in her twenties or thirties in good health.

There are a few counts of this clone. The chain carries TRBV7-9 and TRBJ2-7; 8 bases match TRBD1. CDR1 and CDR2 from the germline V gene are SEHNR and FQNEAQ (reference sequence). V lost 3 bases and J lost 0; bases outside the gene matches: 7. The CDR3 extends over 16 amino acids. CDR3 residues: CASSFRDRISSYEQYF. CDR3 DNA: TGTGCCAGCAGCTTCCGGGACAGGATTAGCTCCTACGAGCAGTACTTC.

The rearrangement joins TRBV19 to TRBJ2-2; 12 bases align to TRBD1. The CDR3 contains 16 residues. Germline V gives CDR1 LNHDA, CDR2 SQIVND (reference sequence). The ends lost 5 bases at V and 4 bases at J; junction bases unmatched: 5. CDR3 nucleotide sequence: TGTGCCAGTAGTTGGGGGACAGGGGGCAGCACCGGGGAGCTGTTTTTT. Amino acids: CASSWGTGGSTGELFF.

The chain couples TRBV27 to TRBJ2-7; 7 bases match TRBD1. This CDR3 is built from 16 residues. The germline V gene has CDR1 MNHEY and CDR2 SMNVEV (reference sequence). After removal of 5 bases from V and 4 bases from J, the junction contained 14 bases not matched to a gene. CDR3 sequence reads: CASSPSTGQRSYEQYF. In DNA, the CDR3 is TGTGCCAGCAGTCCAAGCACGGGACAGCGTTCTTACGAGCAGTACTTC.

This clone was counted once. The chain recombines TRBV6-1 with TRBJ1-2; the match to TRBD1 covers 11 bases. Germline trimming cut 4 bases from V and 6 bases from J; bases unmatched to any gene: 7. Germline V gene lookup returns CDR1 MNHNS and CDR2 SASEGT. The CDR3 loop spans 15 amino acids. CDR3 amino acids: CASSVIGQGADGYTF. In nucleotides, the CDR3 is TGTGCCAGCAGTGTGATAGGACAGGGGGCAGATGGCTACACCTTC.

Worth noting for this clone: In the same sample, other DNA sequences code for this CDR3. This chain links TRBV7-8 with TRBJ2-3; D gene ambiguous. This CDR3 has 12 residues. Per germline, CDR1 SGHVS and CDR2 FQNEAQ. V lost 0 bases to trimming and J lost 4 bases, with 2 bases between them. For the CDR3, the DNA is TGTGCCAGCAGCTTAGCCGCAGATACGCAGTATTTT. Translation: CASSLAADTQYF.

The chain employs TRBV21-1 and TRBJ2-2; the table's D call TRBD2 went unverified against the DNA. TRBV21-1 is noted as a pseudogene. This CDR3 has 20 residues. CDR3 in amino acids: CASSNPSMFCGRTYTGELFF. CDR3 coding DNA: TGTGCCAGCAGCAATCCCTCTATGTTCTGCGGGAGGACGTACACCGGGGAGCTGTTTTTT.

This clone appeared a single time. The chain has TRBV6-1 and TRBJ2-7, with D perhaps being TRBD1 or TRBD2 (5 bases each). The CDR3 consists of 15 residues. The V end was cut by 4 bases, the J end by 5 bases, with 18 bases between. Germline V CDR1 and CDR2: MNHNS, SASEGT. In nucleotides, the CDR3 is TGTGCCAGCAGTGTAGACCGGGACCCAGATGACGAGCAGTACTTC. It encodes CASSVDRDPDDEQYF.

This chain links TRBV6-5 with TRBJ2-7; the D gene is possibly TRBD2 (6 bases). CDR1 is MNHEY, CDR2 SVGAGI, per germline. With 2 bases removed from V and 5 bases from J, the gap between germline ends came to 10 bases. The CDR3 spans 13 residues. CDR3 coding DNA: TGTGCCAGCAGTTACGTCGCGGGAAACGAGCAGTACTTC. This translates into CASSYVAGNEQYF.

The rearrangement joins TRBV7-9 to TRBJ2-1; D is undetermined. The CDR3 has 11 residues. Germline V CDR1 and CDR2: SEHNR, FQNEAQ (reference sequence). CDR3 nucleotide sequence: TGTGCGTGTGGCTCCTACAATGAGCAGTTCTTC. Translating gives CACGSYNEQFF.